The entry below describes one T cell receptor (beta chain). This sample was included in a study of shared clonotypes between healthy human individuals. Genomic DNA (from each subset) was split evenly across several immunoSEQ plates. Profiling relied on immunoSEQ multiplex PCR, and the TCRdb table lists in-frame clones only, not all of them. The table has about 1.4 million clones, about 96% seen once. CDR3 length: 16 residues. Germline lookup yields CDR1 SEHNR and CDR2 FQNEAQ (reference sequence). The germline V and J ends were trimmed by 4 bases and 0 bases, with 13 bases remaining between them. The rearrangement links TRBV7-9 to TRBJ1-5; D is perhaps TRBD1 (6 bases). The source material was naive CD4+ T cells sorted from blood. Subset indicated: CD45RA+ positively selected. The sequence came from a young man in good health. This chain's CDR3 is CASSSGALNSNQPQHF. The CDR3 nucleotides are TGTGCCAGCAGCTCAGGGGCCCTCAATAGCAATCAGCCCCAGCATTTT.